This T cell receptor beta chain emerged from a study of blood T cells in healthy people across ages. The overall study: Capturing about one barcoded beta molecule per two T cells was achieved by template switching.

CDR1 is SEHNR, CDR2 FQNEAQ, per germline (reference sequence). The length of the CDR3 is 14 residues. With 7 bases clipped from V and 6 bases from J, the junction kept 11 bases outside the gene matches. The use of a sample-barcoded 5' primer and a J-beta primer mix characterized a second PCR of about 7 to 12 cycles. MiXCR, run by TCRdb on the 5' RACE reads, gives a single entry per CDR3 protein. The table lists approximately 1.5 million distinct CDR3 sequences, approximately 42% of them singletons. Sequencing used blood. V and J are TRBV7-9 and TRBJ1-1; TRBD1 matches at 7 bases. The clonotype was recovered from a woman younger than 35 in good health. CDR3 protein: CASTSTGAGAEAFF. CDR3 nucleotide sequence: TGTGCCAGCACCTCTACAGGGGCTGGGGCTGAAGCTTTCTTT.